These 16 T cell receptor beta chains originate from one sample sequenced in a study of T-cell reconstitution after alpha-beta-depleted transplantation in children. During its preparation, the TCRbeta library received unique molecular identifiers. Each CDR3 protein gets one entry after TCRdb re-called the PCR reads with MiXCR. The sample has about 460,000 distinct CDR3 sequences; around an eighth are singletons. The sequenced sample was PBMCs from the stem cell graft donor, obtained from the stem cell graft. The source is a human donor who donated a stem cell graft to a child with combined immunodeficiency.

This clonotype has just a few counts. The genes are TRBV4-3 and TRBJ2-1; D is ambiguous. The germline V gene encodes CDR1 LGHNA and CDR2 YSLEER. Trimming shortened V by 8 bases and J by 2 bases, and 16 bases separated the two germline ends. The CDR3 spans 15 residues. CDR3 region: CASASSGLTYNEQFF. CDR3 DNA: TGCGCCAGCGCCTCAAGTGGGCTAACCTACAATGAGCAGTTCTTC.

In its sample, this clonotype was seen many times. The rearrangement uses TRBV20-1 and TRBJ2-1; TRBD1 might be the D (5 bases). This CDR3 region has 16 residues. The germline V and J ends were trimmed by 3 bases and 0 bases, with 15 bases remaining between them. Germline lookup yields CDR1 DFQATT and CDR2 SNEGSKA (reference sequence). The CDR3 sequence is CSARNQGSGSYNEQFF. The CDR3 DNA reads TGCAGTGCTAGGAATCAGGGCTCTGGCTCCTACAATGAGCAGTTCTTC.

The CDR3 nucleotides read TGTGCCAGCAGTTTACTCCGGGGGGAGCAGTTCTTC. Translated: CASSLLRGEQFF. The V gene is TRBV12-3 or TRBV12-4, the J gene TRBJ2-1, with D possibly TRBD2 on 6 matching bases. The CDR3 is made up of 12 amino acids. V shed 2 bases and J shed 10 bases, with 9 bases lying between them.

This clonotype was counted at least ten times. The chain recombines TRBV12-3 or TRBV12-4 with TRBJ2-5, with TRBD1 identical over 7 bases. The CDR3 has 14 amino acids. V was clipped by 3 bases and J by 5 bases; unmatched bases: 6. The CDR3 DNA is TGTGCCAGCAGTTTGGTGGGCAGGGGGGAGACCCAGTACTTC. Residues: CASSLVGRGETQYF.

Many counts were recorded for this clonotype. The chain has TRBV5-1 and TRBJ2-7; TRBD1 matches 7 bases. CDR3 size: 13 residues. V dropped 0 bases and J dropped 9; count of bases not matched to a gene: 6. CDR1 and CDR2 (germline): SGHRS, YFSETQ. The CDR3 region has the DNA TGCGCCAGCAGCTTGGCCATAACAGGGGTGCAGTACTTC. This translates into CASSLAITGVQYF.

The sample holds a few counts of this clonotype. The rearrangement uses TRBV12-3 or TRBV12-4 and TRBJ1-5, with D unclear. The germline V and J ends were trimmed by 3 bases and 7 bases, with 7 bases remaining between them. The CDR3 is 12 amino acids. The CDR3 protein is CASSFFRQPQHF. In DNA form, the CDR3 reads TGTGCCAGCAGTTTTTTTCGGCAGCCCCAGCATTTT.

The V call is TRBV30, the J call TRBJ2-5; D uncertain. Trimming shortened V by 4 bases and J by 7 bases, and 13 bases separated the two germline ends. The CDR3 consists of 12 residues. Looked up from germline, CDR1 is GTSNPN and CDR2 is SVGIG (reference sequence). In nucleotides, the CDR3 is TGTGCCTGGACCGGGCCTAAGGGGACCCAGTACTTC. Amino acid sequence: CAWTGPKGTQYF.

This clonotype came up a few times. V gene TRBV3-1 combines with J gene TRBJ2-2, with 12 bases identical to TRBD2. From germline, CDR1 is LGHDT and CDR2 YNNKEL (reference sequence). The V and J ends lost 7 bases and 6 bases, in that order; junction bases with no gene match: 6. The CDR3 spans 15 residues. The CDR3 loop is CASTRLAGEAGELFF. Written as DNA, the CDR3 is TGTGCCAGCACCCGACTAGCGGGAGAAGCCGGGGAGCTGTTTTTT.

This clonotype came up many times. V usage is TRBV12-3 or TRBV12-4 and J usage is TRBJ2-1; D may match TRBD1 or TRBD2 (6 bases each). The V gene lost 6 bases and the J gene lost 8 bases, with 20 bases spanning the gap. This CDR3 comprises 15 residues. In nucleotides, the CDR3 is TGTGCCAGCAGATCGGCCGGAGGGGGTATCTATGAGCAGTTCTTC. Protein sequence: CASRSAGGGIYEQFF.

The chain employs TRBV14 and TRBJ2-1, with a possible D match to TRBD1 (5 bases). V lost 3 bases and J 0 bases, leaving 12 bases between the germline ends. The CDR3 has 16 amino acids. Germline V gives CDR1 SGHDN, CDR2 FVKESK. As DNA, the CDR3 is TGTGCCAGCAGCCACAACAGGTTAAGCTCCTACAATGAGCAGTTCTTC. Amino acids: CASSHNRLSSYNEQFF.

This clonotype was detected only a few times. J is TRBJ2-7 and V is TRBV4-1, with a weak D call TRBD2 (5 bases). V was pared by 4 bases and J by 4 bases, with 17 bases between. Germline CDR1 is MGHRA and CDR2 is YSYEKL. This CDR3 spans 15 amino acids. The DNA of the CDR3 is TGCGCCAGCAGCCCTCCCATAGGGAGTTCATACGAGCAGTACTTC. Its protein is CASSPPIGSSYEQYF.

The sample holds a few counts of this clonotype. V usage is TRBV11-2 and J usage is TRBJ2-1; 14 bases are shared with TRBD2. Germline V CDR1 and CDR2: SGHAT, FQNNGV. Losses at the gene ends were 1 base for V and 9 bases for J; bases not matched to a gene: 8. The CDR3 consists of 17 residues. DNA for the CDR3: TGTGCCAGCAGCTTAGTGGGACTAGCGGGAGTTCGTGGTGAGCAGTTCTTC. Residues: CASSLVGLAGVRGEQFF. Complete variable domain (other parts from reference TRBV11-2 and TRBJ2-1): EAGVAQSPRYKIIEKRQSVAFWCNPISGHATLYWYQQILGQGPKLLIQFQNNGVVDDSQLPKDRFSAERLKGVDSTLKIQPAKLEDSAVYLCASSLVGLAGVRGEQFFGPGTRLTVL.

This clonotype was found once. A much larger clonotype is one base distant, so this may be a read error. The missing conserved phenylalanine or tryptophan at the end of this CDR3 makes a read error likely. The chain carries TRBV30 and TRBJ2-1; 8 bases are a match to TRBD1. Germline assignment: CDR1 GTSNPN and CDR2 SVGIG (reference sequence). The junction had 9 bases not matched to a gene; V was cut back by 5 bases and J by 9 bases. The CDR3 length is 13 residues. For the CDR3, the DNA is TGTGCCTGGGCCCCACAGGGGGTGGTTGAGCAGTTCTAC. Its protein is CAWAPQGVVEQFY.

This rearrangement joins TRBV27 to TRBJ1-5; D is possibly TRBD1 (6 bases). V lost 3 bases and J lost 6, with 12 bases in between. The CDR3 is made up of 14 amino acids. The germline CDR1 and CDR2 sequences are MNHEY and SMNVEV (reference sequence). The CDR3 spells CASSFRGAGQPQHF. The CDR3 DNA reads as TGTGCCAGCAGTTTTCGGGGGGCAGGTCAGCCCCAGCATTTT.

This clonotype was detected only a few times. This rearrangement joins TRBV12-3 or TRBV12-4 to TRBJ1-4; TRBD1 matches at 7 bases. This CDR3 has 13 amino acids. V dropped 5 bases and J dropped 7; count of bases not matched to a gene: 4. CDR3 sequence (DNA): TGTGCCAGCAGTAGTGACAGGGTTGAAAAACTGTTTTTT. Protein sequence: CASSSDRVEKLFF.

This clonotype was found a few times. This rearrangement joins TRBV25-1 to TRBJ2-7, with 11 nucleotides matching TRBD1. V shed 7 bases and J 2 bases; nucleotides not matched to a gene: 25. Germline V gene sequence: CDR1 MGHDK, CDR2 SYGVNS. CDR3 size: 21 residues. As DNA, the CDR3 is TGTGCCAGCAAGGAGCAGGTTTCGGACAGGGGGCAGAGGGTGCTAACCTACGAGCAGTACTTC. It encodes CASKEQVSDRGQRVLTYEQYF.